The rows below give T cell receptor beta chains drawn from one sample of a study of blood T cell repertoires in COVID-19. TCRdb's table, derived via immunoSEQ multiplex PCR, lists solely in-frame clones and lacks some. The data show about 240,000 clones, with 86% seen just once and over 9% held by the top ten. The sample consisted of peripheral blood. The origin of the receptors is a man older than 75 with acute or convalescent COVID-19. The CDR3 runs from the conserved cysteine through the conserved F or W. The D gene is left open where the match is weak. Part of the rows lack a size; the others show once, few, many or a class for expanded clones.

clone_size j_call d_call v_call cdr3_aa cdr3_nt
few TRBJ1-4 - TRBV11-2 CASSTGGRGYEKLFF TGTGCCAGCAGCACGGGGGGGAGGGGATATGAAAAACTGTTTTTT
- TRBJ2-2 - TRBV6-2/TRBV6-3 CASSTPGIMDTGELFF TGTGCCAGCAGCACTCCCGGGATCATGGACACCGGGGAGCTGTTTTTT
- TRBJ1-1 - TRBV7-9 CASSFPGGTEAFF TGTGCCAGCAGCTTCCCCGGGGGCACTGAAGCTTTCTTT
- TRBJ2-3 TRBD2 TRBV6-6 CASSRLAGGRARTDTQYF TGTGCCAGCAGTCGACTAGCGGGAGGGCGCGCTCGCACAGATACGCAGTATTTT
- TRBJ2-6 TRBD1 TRBV5-1 CASSSQGERANVLTF TGCGCCAGCAGCTCTCAGGGGGAAAGGGCCAACGTCCTGACTTTC
- TRBJ1-1 - TRBV3-1/TRBV3-2 CASSQTTEAFF TGTGCCAGCAGCCAAACTACTGAAGCTTTCTTT
- TRBJ1-6 - TRBV5-4 CASSALGGGRNSPLHF TGTGCCAGCAGCGCCCTTGGCGGGGGGCGAAATTCACCCCTCCACTTT
- TRBJ2-3 - TRBV5-1 CASSLGASTDTQYF TGCGCCAGCAGCTTGGGCGCGTCCACAGATACGCAGTATTTT
- TRBJ2-7 - TRBV14 CASSLLTGFYEQYF TGTGCCAGCAGCCTACTGACAGGCTTCTACGAGCAGTACTTC
- TRBJ1-2 TRBD1 TRBV5-1 CASSPETGRPSGYTF TGCGCCAGCAGTCCCGAGACAGGGAGGCCGTCTGGCTACACCTTC
once TRBJ1-2 TRBD1 TRBV7-2 CASSLGVRTGGDYGYTF TGTGCCAGCAGCTTAGGAGTTAGGACAGGGGGTGACTATGGCTACACCTTC
- TRBJ2-4 - TRBV5-1 CASSLDAPQGLLDF TGCGCCAGCAGCTTGGATGCGCCACAGGGCTTACTGGACTTC
once TRBJ1-1 - TRBV6-5 CASRSSGTEAFF TGTGCCAGCAGATCGAGTGGCACTGAAGCTTTCTTT
- TRBJ2-3 TRBD2 TRBV27 CASSYLGLAGGYDTQYF TGTGCCAGCAGTTACCTCGGACTAGCGGGAGGGTACGATACGCAGTATTTT
- TRBJ2-5 - TRBV7-2 CASSPLPALAQETQYF TGTGCCAGCAGCCCCCTCCCGGCACTAGCCCAAGAGACCCAGTACTTC
few TRBJ2-5 TRBD2 TRBV7-2 CASSLGVAGRQETQYF TGTGCCAGCAGCTTAGGAGTAGCGGGTAGGCAAGAGACCCAGTACTTC
- TRBJ1-4 - TRBV27 CASSYAATNEKLFF TGTGCCAGCAGTTACGCAGCAACTAATGAAAAACTGTTTTTT
- TRBJ1-2 - TRBV7-9 CASSPSWAGEGYTF TGTGCCAGCAGCCCCAGTTGGGCAGGGGAGGGCTACACCTTC
- TRBJ1-2 - TRBV11-2 CASSFGGYYGYTF TGTGCCAGCAGCTTCGGCGGATACTATGGCTACACCTTC
- TRBJ2-7 - TRBV19 CASSNLGGSSYEQYF TGTGCCAGTAGTAACCTGGGAGGCAGCTCCTACGAGCAGTACTTC
- TRBJ2-7 TRBD1 TRBV28 CASSRQGSSYEQYF TGTGCCAGCAGTAGACAGGGGAGCTCCTACGAGCAGTACTTC
once TRBJ1-5 - TRBV7-9 CASSSQGQPQHF TGTGCCAGCAGCTCTCAGGGTCAGCCCCAGCATTTT
- TRBJ2-1 - TRBV27 CASSVSFGGKQFF TGTGCCAGCAGCGTCTCGTTTGGCGGGAAGCAGTTCTTC
- TRBJ2-3 - TRBV28 CASSPGTDTQYF TGTGCCAGCAGCCCGGGCACAGATACGCAGTATTTT
- TRBJ1-5 - TRBV3-1/TRBV3-2 CASSPSGEGASNQPQHF TGTGCCAGCAGCCCCTCGGGGGAGGGCGCTAGCAATCAGCCCCAGCATTTT
- TRBJ1-1 - TRBV5-8 CASSLQQINTEAFF TGTGCCAGCAGCTTGCAACAGATAAACACTGAAGCTTTCTTT
few TRBJ1-6 - TRBV19 CASSSGYNSPLHF TGTGCCAGTTCGTCAGGGTATAATTCACCCCTCCACTTT
- TRBJ2-2 TRBD2 TRBV19 CASSIATSGGTGELFF TGTGCCAGTAGTATAGCAACTAGCGGGGGTACCGGGGAGCTGTTTTTT
- TRBJ2-7 TRBD1 TRBV9 CASSETGWSYEQYF TGTGCCAGCAGCGAGACAGGGTGGTCCTACGAGCAGTACTTC
- TRBJ1-2 - TRBV5-1 CASSLSTDGYTF TGCGCCAGCAGCTTATCCACGGATGGCTACACCTTC
- TRBJ1-2 TRBD1 TRBV10-3 CAISEGDRDDGYTF TGTGCCATCAGTGAGGGGGACAGGGATGATGGCTACACCTTC
- TRBJ1-4 - TRBV5-1 CASSLATNEKLFF TGCGCCAGCAGCTTGGCTACTAATGAAAAACTGTTTTTT
- TRBJ1-1 TRBD1 TRBV6-5 CASSYSRGQAFF TGTGCCAGCAGTTACTCGAGGGGGCAAGCTTTCTTT
few TRBJ1-5 TRBD1 TRBV10-2 CASSGTGKAQPQHF TGCGCCAGCAGTGGGACAGGGAAGGCTCAGCCCCAGCATTTT
- TRBJ2-2 - TRBV25-1 CASTRGTGELFF TGTGCCAGCACCCGGGGTACCGGGGAGCTGTTTTTT
- TRBJ1-2 TRBD1 TRBV5-1 CASSSGQSYGYTF TGCGCCAGCAGCTCGGGACAGAGCTATGGCTACACCTTC
- TRBJ2-1 - TRBV2 CASSVQGSNEQFF TGTGCCAGCAGTGTCCAGGGATCCAATGAGCAGTTCTTC
- TRBJ2-1 - TRBV7-6 CASSFITGSSYNEQFF TGTGCCAGCAGCTTCATTACAGGGAGCTCCTACAATGAGCAGTTCTTC
once TRBJ1-1 TRBD1 TRBV2 CASSQGGGTEAFF TGTGCCAGCAGCCAGGGGGGAGGTACTGAAGCTTTCTTT
- TRBJ2-1 - TRBV6-5 CASSLTVTPYNEQFF TGTGCCAGCAGTTTGACAGTAACCCCCTACAATGAGCAGTTCTTC
- TRBJ1-1 - TRBV7-9 CASSFEGTILGEAFF TGTGCCAGCAGCTTTGAGGGAACGATCCTAGGTGAAGCTTTCTTT
- TRBJ2-3 TRBD1 TRBV11-1 CASSRRDRHTDTQYF TGTGCCAGCAGCCGCCGGGACAGACACACAGATACGCAGTATTTT
- TRBJ2-3 - TRBV10-3 CAISDERSTDTQYF TGTGCCATCAGTGATGAGCGGAGCACAGATACGCAGTATTTT
- TRBJ1-2 TRBD1 TRBV6-5 CASTPTGTTYGYTF TGTGCCAGCACCCCGACAGGGACAACATATGGCTACACCTTC
- TRBJ1-5 - TRBV28 CASSPPGMGNQPQHF TGTGCCAGCAGTCCCCCAGGGATGGGAAATCAGCCCCAGCATTTT
- TRBJ1-2 TRBD1 TRBV19 CASSIRRGLDGYTF TGTGCCAGTAGTATACGGAGGGGGCTGGATGGCTACACCTTC
- TRBJ1-2 TRBD1 TRBV7-8 CASSLAMRTGVTSYGYTF TGTGCCAGCAGCTTAGCGATGAGGACAGGGGTAACATCCTATGGCTACACCTTC
- TRBJ1-4 - TRBV27 CASSKGRWNEKLFF TGTGCCAGCAGTAAAGGGAGGTGGAATGAAAAACTGTTTTTT
- TRBJ2-3 TRBD2 TRBV7-2 CASSVRGGWGTDTQYF TGTGCCAGCAGCGTCCGCGGGGGGTGGGGCACAGATACGCAGTATTTT
few TRBJ1-2 - TRBV7-8 CASSLGSRGGRYGYTF TGTGCCAGCAGCTTAGGGTCCAGGGGCGGAAGGTATGGCTACACCTTC
- TRBJ1-5 - TRBV6-5 CASSFEAAQPQHF TGTGCCAGCAGTTTCGAGGCAGCGCAGCCCCAGCATTTT
- TRBJ2-3 - TRBV12-5 CASGPDTAGDTQYF TGTGCTAGTGGTCCCGATACCGCAGGGGATACGCAGTATTTT
- TRBJ2-7 - TRBV6-5 CASSPPAGEQYF TGTGCCAGCAGTCCCCCGGCGGGCGAGCAGTACTTC